This paragraph covers one T cell receptor (beta chain) sequence. This clonotype was counted a few times. This receptor's antigen is unknown. Base-call qualities are not available, and no considerably larger clone is one nucleotide away. The data are from a study of T-cell memory formation after mild COVID-19 (dated by TCRdb to about 2021). Regarding the study in general: Most TCR sequence clusters were specific to one of the two donors. Longitudinal TCRalpha and TCRbeta repertoire sequencing tracked T-cell clones expanding and contracting after mild COVID-19 in a couple of donors. The cohort was made up of two young adult volunteers, one female and one male, who were previously healthy. Study-wide findings and limitations: Clones that contracted from day 15 to 85 showed balanced CD4/CD8 phenotypes, whereas a second wave of clones that expanded from day 15 to 37 leaned towards CD4+. Contracting CD4+ clones were found mainly in CM and EM memory subsets, while CD8+ clones were enriched in EMRA. Only a couple of mild cases were covered by the study, and larger cohorts that include severe cases with pre-infection samples were considered necessary. Some responding clones were detected in pre-infection memory, which suggested that pre-existing cross-reactive memory T cells had joined the SARS-CoV-2 response. Whether the second-wave clones peaking on day 37 were SARS-CoV-2 specific was not confirmed.

PBMCs were isolated by Ficoll-Paque density gradient centrifugation. CDR1 and CDR2, looked up from the germline V gene, are SGHTA and FQGNSA. Counted from cysteine to phenylalanine, this CDR3 has 14 amino acids. Only CDR3 DNA is held: 42 bases, read in frame from base 1. Here V drops 1 base and J drops 8 bases, and the junction holds 5 bases not matched to any gene. Sequenced using an Illumina NovaSeq 6000. Using 5'RACE with constant-segment primers, TCRalpha and TCRbeta cDNA libraries were constructed, with sample barcodes and unique molecular identifiers added in the process. Trizol reagent was used to extract RNA from every sample. The libraries were amplified in two PCR steps, and the second step added a second sample barcode and Illumina TruSeq adapters. The libraries were sequenced on an Illumina NovaSeq using 2 x 150 bp paired-end reads. Concerning the study's data processing: The reads were demultiplexed and collapsed into UMI-guided consensus sequences using migec v1.2.7. With mixcr v2.1.11, UMI consensuses were aligned to TRA and TRB V and J templates and assembled into clonotypes. A clonotype was counted as expanded or contracted only when both edgeR and NoisET called the clonotype significant, with the noise models trained on biological replicates. edgeR calls used a false discovery rate-adjusted p below 0.01 and a log2 fold-change threshold of 1. As an exploratory analysis of dynamics, PCA with hierarchical clustering was applied to max-normalized trajectories of the 1000 most abundant clonotypes. Separately sequenced CD4+ and CD8+ repertoires were used to assign the CD4 or CD8 phenotype of responding clones. TCRdb's own reprocessing of the public reads used fastp at Q25 and MiXCR and kept productive beta chains. Every distinct CDR3 protein forms one entry, paired with its most common genes and DNA. The V and J calls come from TCRdb's annotation, not from the publication. The sample includes approximately 400,000 distinct CDR3 sequences, with roughly 18% observed a single time. The ten largest clones represent under 25% of the sample.

The origin of this receptor is a young man who had mild COVID-19 (a few samples of this study predate the infection). The sample titles of this study are shuffled in the database, so cell type and time point are left out; the donor was told from shared clones. Recombination joined TRBV7-2 with TRBJ1-2; TRBD1 fits 9 bases in the junction. Sequencing input: PBMCs or a T cell subset sorted from them (not recorded which). At the DNA level, the sequence is TGTGCCAGCAGCTTAGGGGACAGGGTAAAAGGCTACACCTTC. This sequence encodes CASSLGDRVKGYTF. Extended through the reference TRBV7-2 and TRBJ1-2 proteins, this CDR3 yields the full variable domain: GAGVSQSPSNKVTEKGKDVELRCDPISGHTALYWYRQSLGQGLEFLIYFQGNSAPDKSGLPSDRFSAERTGGSVSTLTIQRTQQEDSAVYLCASSLGDRVKGYTFGSGTRLTVV.